Following are 24 T cell receptor beta chains from one sample sequenced in a study of T cell repertoires in cytomegalovirus infection. TCRdb redid the calling of the reads with MiXCR, one entry per CDR3 protein. The table has 400,000 or so distinct CDR3 sequences, roughly 31% seen once. The sample comprised PBMCs. The receptors derive from a human donor in good health (CMV status not recorded). Some clones in this sample may be carry-over from other donors' samples.

V usage is TRBV7-9 and J usage is TRBJ1-2, with D uncertain. Germline V gene data show CDR1 as SEHNR and CDR2 as FQNEAQ (reference sequence). The CDR3 is 13 residues long. Trimming took off 5 bases at V and 3 bases at J, with 10 bases between the two ends. CDR3 coding DNA: TGTGCCAGCAGCGCTAATACGTACTATGGCTACACCTTC. Encoded protein: CASSANTYYGYTF.

V gene TRBV6-6 combines with J gene TRBJ1-1, with D possibly matching TRBD1 (5 bases). Germline CDR1 reads MNHNY; CDR2 reads SVGAGI (reference sequence). The CDR3 covers 11 residues. Trimming pared 11 bases from V and 6 bases from J, leaving 13 bases between. Here the CDR3 DNA reads TGTGCCGGATCTGAGGGGTCTGAAGCTTTCTTT. Translating it yields CAGSEGSEAFF.

The chain combines TRBV11-2 with TRBJ2-5; 7 bases match TRBD2. Unmatched junction bases numbered 8, after V lost 4 bases and J lost 3 bases. The CDR3 has 15 residues. From germline, CDR1 is SGHAT and CDR2 FQNNGV. This chain's CDR3 is CASSSPRLAKETQYF. The CDR3 DNA is TGTGCCAGCAGCTCGCCCAGACTAGCAAAAGAGACCCAGTACTTC. The full variable domain, its missing parts supplied by reference TRBV11-2 and TRBJ2-5, is EAGVAQSPRYKIIEKRQSVAFWCNPISGHATLYWYQQILGQGPKLLIQFQNNGVVDDSQLPKDRFSAERLKGVDSTLKIQPAKLEDSAVYLCASSSPRLAKETQYFGPGTRLLVL.

This clonotype was observed at least ten times. The chain couples TRBV12-3 or TRBV12-4 to TRBJ2-2; D gene uncertain. The ends were cut back, 1 base at V and 0 bases at J, with 6 bases in the middle. This CDR3 has 15 amino acids. The CDR3 reads CASSLVFSNTGELFF. The CDR3 DNA reads as TGTGCCAGCAGTTTAGTCTTCTCGAACACCGGGGAGCTGTTTTTT.

This clonotype appeared many times. The V gene is TRBV7-2, the J gene TRBJ1-1; D is unclear. Between the trimmed V and J ends, which lost 5 bases and 3 bases, there was a span of 25 bases. CDR1 and CDR2 from the germline V gene are SGHTA and FQGNSA. This CDR3 is 18 amino acids long. This CDR3 reads CASSPPATGPHKYTEAFF. For the CDR3, the DNA is TGTGCCAGCAGCCCCCCAGCCACCGGTCCACATAAGTACACTGAAGCTTTCTTT.

This clonotype was counted only a few times. The chain joins TRBV18 to TRBJ2-3, with D unclear. V dropped 2 bases and J dropped 0 bases, with 6 bases sitting between them. CDR3 length: 14 amino acids. CDR1 is KGHSH, CDR2 LQKENI, per germline. CDR3 amino acids: CASSPSPSTDTQYF. Here the CDR3 DNA reads TGTGCCAGCTCACCATCCCCTAGCACAGATACGCAGTATTTT.

The V gene is TRBV5-1, the J gene TRBJ1-6; 8 nucleotides line up with TRBD1. Germline-derived CDR1 and CDR2 are SGHRS and YFSETQ. V gave up 0 bases and J gave up 7 bases; unmatched junction bases: 15. The CDR3 runs 19 residues. CDR3 nucleotides: TGCGCCAGCAGCTTGGGCACCCCGGGACAGGTAATAGAGAATTCACCCCTCCACTTT. This sequence encodes CASSLGTPGQVIENSPLHF.

Remarks on this clonotype: Given the absence of the conserved phenylalanine or tryptophan at the CDR3 end, a read error is likely. The rearrangement joins TRBV5-5 to TRBJ2-7; TRBD1 agrees at 10 bases. Germline lookup yields CDR1 SGHKS and CDR2 YYEKEE (reference sequence). V trimming: 4 bases; J trimming: 0 bases; junction bases outside the gene matches: 7. The CDR3 loop spans 16 amino acids. In DNA, the CDR3 is TGTGCCAGCAGCCCAACGACAGGGGGCAACTCCTACGAGCAGTACTCC. This gives the protein CASSPTTGGNSYEQYS.

This chain uses TRBV28 with TRBJ1-1, with TRBD1 as a possible D gene (5 bases). Looked up from germline, CDR1 is MDHEN and CDR2 is SYDVKM. V dropped 7 bases and J dropped 5 bases, with 14 bases sitting between them. The length of the CDR3 is 13 residues. The CDR3 is CASNVAGRTEAFF. In DNA, the CDR3 is TGTGCCAGCAACGTGGCAGGGCGGACTGAAGCTTTCTTT.

This chain connects TRBV5-6 to TRBJ1-1, with 12 positions matching TRBD1. The CDR3 spans 18 residues. Germline V gives CDR1 SGHDT, CDR2 YYEEEE. V shed 2 bases, J shed 2 bases, and the junction held 10 bases outside the gene matches. Here the CDR3 reads CASSFGGTGGLGNTEAFF. CDR3 bases: TGTGCCAGCAGCTTCGGGGGGACAGGGGGCTTGGGTAACACTGAAGCTTTCTTT.

This clonotype was counted at least ten times. One end of the junction does not line up with germline, which may come from a read error. The chain has TRBV12-3 or TRBV12-4 and TRBJ1-2; possibly TRBD1 for D (6 bases). This CDR3 is 12 amino acids long. The DNA of the CDR3 is TGTGCCAGCAGCTTAGAGGGGGATGGCTACACCTTC. It yields the protein CASSLEGDGYTF.

This clonotype was seen at least ten times. The chain uses TRBV7-2 and TRBJ2-2; 9 nucleotides align to TRBD1. The CDR3 totals 16 residues. V was clipped by 3 bases and J by 6 bases; unmatched bases: 8. Germline loops: CDR1 SGHTA, CDR2 FQGNSA. CDR3: CASSFAGTGSAGELFF. CDR3 nucleotide sequence: TGTGCCAGCAGCTTCGCCGGGACAGGGAGCGCCGGGGAGCTGTTTTTT. Variable domain in full (rest from reference TRBV7-2 and TRBJ2-2): GAGVSQSPSNKVTEKGKDVELRCDPISGHTALYWYRQSLGQGLEFLIYFQGNSAPDKSGLPSDRFSAERTGGSVSTLTIQRTQQEDSAVYLCASSFAGTGSAGELFFGEGSRLTVL.

This clonotype has just a few counts. CDR3 coding DNA: TGCAGTGCTAGAGTTAGGGATACCAAAAACATTCAGTACTTC. Translation gives CSARVRDTKNIQYF. This chain connects TRBV20-1 to TRBJ2-4; no reliable D call. The V end lost 1 base, the J end lost 2 bases, and 9 bases lay between the germline ends. Germline V gene sequence: CDR1 DFQATT, CDR2 SNEGSKA (reference sequence). This CDR3 spans 14 amino acids.

The sample holds many counts of this clonotype. The J gene is TRBJ2-7, the V gene TRBV7-8; TRBD1 matches at 7 bases. V dropped 1 base and J dropped 3; count of bases not matched to a gene: 6. Germline CDR1 is SGHVS and CDR2 is FQNEAQ. The CDR3 is 15 residues long. CDR3 nucleotides: TGTGCCAGCAGCTTAGTTGCCTCAGGGGGCTACGAGCAGTACTTC. Residues: CASSLVASGGYEQYF. Filled out from reference TRBV7-8 and TRBJ2-7, the complete variable domain reads GAGVSQSPRYKVAKRGQDVALRCDPISGHVSLFWYQQALGQGPEFLTYFQNEAQLDKSGLPSDRFFAERPEGSVSTLKIQRTQQEDSAVYLCASSLVASGGYEQYFGPGTRLTVT.

The V and J genes are TRBV7-9 and TRBJ1-2, with unresolved D. The V gene's germline CDR1 is SEHNR and CDR2 FQNEAQ (reference sequence). The CDR3 totals 15 residues. The germline V and J ends were trimmed by 4 bases and 2 bases, with 14 bases remaining between them. The chain's CDR3 is CASSSPGSGNYGYTF. CDR3 in DNA: TGTGCCAGCAGCTCGCCCGGGTCCGGCAACTATGGCTACACCTTC.

V usage is TRBV12-3 or TRBV12-4 and J usage is TRBJ2-3; 9 bases agree with TRBD2. The CDR3 runs 15 residues. V dropped 6 bases and J dropped 2; count of bases not matched to a gene: 6. CDR3 in amino acids: CASRPSGGFTDTQYF. CDR3 bases: TGTGCCAGCAGACCAAGCGGGGGGTTCACAGATACGCAGTATTTT.

This chain connects TRBV12-3 or TRBV12-4 to TRBJ2-7; tentative D call: TRBD1 (5 bases). This CDR3 region has 12 residues. V was shortened by 1 base and J by 10 bases, with 11 bases between the two germline ends. CDR3 sequence: CASSLDLQGQYF. The CDR3 region has the DNA TGTGCCAGCAGTTTAGACCTCCAGGGACAGTACTTC.

There are many counts of this clonotype. The V and J genes are TRBV4-3 and TRBJ2-3; TRBD2 is a possible D gene (7 bases). The length of the CDR3 is 16 residues. The germline V and J ends were trimmed by 2 bases and 1 base, with 13 bases remaining between them. Germline values: CDR1 LGHNA, CDR2 YSLEER. CDR3 bases: TGCGCCAGCAGCCAAAGCGGGGCAGGGGGCACAGATACGCAGTATTTT. This codes for CASSQSGAGGTDTQYF.

This clonotype came up a few times. The chain employs TRBV4-3 and TRBJ1-4, with TRBD1 matching over 7 bases. The length of the CDR3 is 15 residues. V shed 0 bases and J 7 bases; nucleotides not matched to a gene: 5. In germline, CDR1 is LGHNA, CDR2 YSLEER. CDR3 bases: TGCGCCAGCAGCCAAGAGGGACAGAGAACTGAAAAACTGTTTTTT. It translates to CASSQEGQRTEKLFF.

This clonotype was detected ten times or more. The chain joins TRBV7-6 to TRBJ2-1; 8 nucleotides align to TRBD2. Per the germline V gene, CDR1 is SGHVS and CDR2 is FNYEAQ. J was trimmed by 7 bases and V by 5 bases; bases with no gene match: 13. This CDR3 has 16 residues. The chain's CDR3 is CASSALSGGGRNEQFF. DNA of the CDR3: TGTGCCAGCAGCGCCCTCTCTGGCGGGGGGCGTAATGAGCAGTTCTTC.

The chain employs TRBV11-2 and TRBJ1-3; 7 nucleotides agree with TRBD1. The germline CDR1 and CDR2 sequences are SGHAT and FQNNGV. The CDR3 extends over 15 amino acids. The trim removed 2 bases at V and 3 bases at J, leaving 4 bases unmatched. CDR3 bases: TGTGCCAGCAGCTTACTCCGGGACAGTGGAAACACCATATATTTT. Amino acids: CASSLLRDSGNTIYF. Looking up the rest from reference TRBV11-2 and TRBJ1-3 gives the full variable domain: EAGVAQSPRYKIIEKRQSVAFWCNPISGHATLYWYQQILGQGPKLLIQFQNNGVVDDSQLPKDRFSAERLKGVDSTLKIQPAKLEDSAVYLCASSLLRDSGNTIYFGEGSWLTVV.

This chain connects TRBV5-1 to TRBJ1-1; D unresolved. In germline, CDR1 is SGHRS, CDR2 YFSETQ. This CDR3 is 14 amino acids long. V shed 5 bases and J shed 7 bases, with 18 bases lying between them. CDR3 nucleotides: TGCGCCAGCAGAGGAGGCGCCCGAAAAGGTGAAGCTTTCTTT. Protein product: CASRGGARKGEAFF.

To note about this clonotype: The junction departs from the called germline gene at one end, perhaps through a read error. The V and J genes are TRBV4-1 and TRBJ1-6, with D maybe TRBD1 (5 bases). CDR1 and CDR2 (germline): MGHRA, YSYEKL. This CDR3 comprises 15 residues. In nucleotides, the CDR3 is TGCTCCAGCAGCCAACCCGACAGAGTTAATTCACCCCTCCACTTT. This encodes CSSSQPDRVNSPLHF.

The gene calls are TRBV2 and TRBJ1-6; D unresolved. Germline V gives CDR1 SNHLY, CDR2 FYNNEI. The CDR3 is 14 amino acids. V lost 8 bases, J lost 5 bases, and 13 bases lay in between. The CDR3 loop is CASEFDRDNSPLHF. CDR3 DNA: TGTGCCAGCGAGTTCGACCGGGATAATTCACCCCTCCACTTT. The entire variable domain, with the rest obtained from reference TRBV2 and TRBJ1-6, is as follows: EPEVTQTPSHQVTQMGQEVILRCVPISNHLYFYWYRQILGQKVEFLVSFYNNEISEKSEIFDDQFSVERPDGSNFTLKIRSTKLEDSAMYFCASEFDRDNSPLHFGNGTRLTVT.